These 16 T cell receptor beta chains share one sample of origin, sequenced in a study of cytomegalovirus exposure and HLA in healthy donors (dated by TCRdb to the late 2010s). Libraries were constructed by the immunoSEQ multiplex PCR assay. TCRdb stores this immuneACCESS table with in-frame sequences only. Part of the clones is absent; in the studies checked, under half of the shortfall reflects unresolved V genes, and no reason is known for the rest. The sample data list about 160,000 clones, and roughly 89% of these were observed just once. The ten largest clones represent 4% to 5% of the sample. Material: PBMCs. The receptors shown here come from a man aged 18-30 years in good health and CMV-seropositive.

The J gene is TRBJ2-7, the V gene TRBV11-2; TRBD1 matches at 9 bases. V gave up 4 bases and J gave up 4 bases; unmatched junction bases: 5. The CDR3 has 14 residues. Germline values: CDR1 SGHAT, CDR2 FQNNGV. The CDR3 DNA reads TGTGCCAGCAGCTCGGACAGGGGAAAGTACGAGCAGTACTTC. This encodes CASSSDRGKYEQYF.

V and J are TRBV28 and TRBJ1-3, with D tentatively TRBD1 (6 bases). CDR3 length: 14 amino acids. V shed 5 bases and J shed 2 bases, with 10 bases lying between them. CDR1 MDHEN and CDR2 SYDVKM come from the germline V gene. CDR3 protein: CASSRQGTGNTIYF. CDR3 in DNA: TGTGCCAGCAGTCGTCAGGGGACTGGAAACACCATATATTTT.

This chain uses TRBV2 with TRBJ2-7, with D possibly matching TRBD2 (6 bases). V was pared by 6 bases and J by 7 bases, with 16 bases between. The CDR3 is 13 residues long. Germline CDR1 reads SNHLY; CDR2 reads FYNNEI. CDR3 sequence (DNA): TGTGCCAGCAGGGGACGGACCGGAGGGGAGCAGTACTTC. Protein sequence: CASRGRTGGEQYF.

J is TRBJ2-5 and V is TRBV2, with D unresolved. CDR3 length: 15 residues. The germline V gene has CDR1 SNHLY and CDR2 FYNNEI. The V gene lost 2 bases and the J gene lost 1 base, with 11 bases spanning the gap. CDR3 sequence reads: CASSEINWSQETQYF. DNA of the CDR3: TGTGCCAGCAGTGAAATAAACTGGAGCCAAGAGACCCAGTACTTC.

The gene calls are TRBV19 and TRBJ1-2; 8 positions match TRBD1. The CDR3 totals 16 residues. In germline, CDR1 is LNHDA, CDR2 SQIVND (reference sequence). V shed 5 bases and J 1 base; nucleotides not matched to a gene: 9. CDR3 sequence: CASSPLTGGGNYGYTF. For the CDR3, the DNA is TGTGCCAGTAGTCCCTTAACAGGGGGGGGTAACTATGGCTACACCTTC. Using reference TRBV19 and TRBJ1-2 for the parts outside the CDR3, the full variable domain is DGGITQSPKYLFRKEGQNVTLSCEQNLNHDAMYWYRQDPGQGLRLIYYSQIVNDFQKGDIAEGYSVSREKKESFPLTVTSAQKNPTAFYLCASSPLTGGGNYGYTFGSGTRLTVV.

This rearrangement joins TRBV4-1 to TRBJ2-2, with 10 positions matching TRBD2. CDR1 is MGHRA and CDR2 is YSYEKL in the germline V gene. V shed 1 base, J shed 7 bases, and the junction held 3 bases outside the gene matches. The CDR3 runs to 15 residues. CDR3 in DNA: TGCGCCAGCAGCCAAGTAGCGGGAGGTCACGGGGAGCTGTTTTTT. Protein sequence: CASSQVAGGHGELFF.

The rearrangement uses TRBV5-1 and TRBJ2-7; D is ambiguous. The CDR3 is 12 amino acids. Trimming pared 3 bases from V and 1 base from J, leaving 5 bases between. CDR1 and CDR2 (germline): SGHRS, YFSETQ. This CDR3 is CASSSGSYEQYF. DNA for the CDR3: TGCGCCAGCAGCTCCGGGTCCTACGAGCAGTACTTC.

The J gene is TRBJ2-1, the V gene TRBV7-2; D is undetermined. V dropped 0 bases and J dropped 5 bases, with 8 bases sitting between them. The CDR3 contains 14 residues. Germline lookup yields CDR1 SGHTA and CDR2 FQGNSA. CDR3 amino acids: CASSLALIDNEQFF. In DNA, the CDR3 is TGTGCCAGCAGCTTAGCATTAATCGACAATGAGCAGTTCTTC.

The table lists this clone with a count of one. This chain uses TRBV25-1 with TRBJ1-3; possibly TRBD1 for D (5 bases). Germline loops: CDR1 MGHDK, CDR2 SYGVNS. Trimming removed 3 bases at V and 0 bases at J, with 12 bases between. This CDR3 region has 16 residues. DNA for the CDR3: TGTGCCAGCAGTGACGCCTCGGGGGGCTCTGGAAACACCATATATTTT. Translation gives CASSDASGGSGNTIYF.

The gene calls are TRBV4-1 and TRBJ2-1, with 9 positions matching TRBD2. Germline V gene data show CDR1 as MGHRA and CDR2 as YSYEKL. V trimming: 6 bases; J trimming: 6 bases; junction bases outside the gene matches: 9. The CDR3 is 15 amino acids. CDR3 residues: CASRDPGLASNEQFF. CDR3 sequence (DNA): TGCGCCAGCAGAGACCCGGGACTAGCATCCAATGAGCAGTTCTTC.

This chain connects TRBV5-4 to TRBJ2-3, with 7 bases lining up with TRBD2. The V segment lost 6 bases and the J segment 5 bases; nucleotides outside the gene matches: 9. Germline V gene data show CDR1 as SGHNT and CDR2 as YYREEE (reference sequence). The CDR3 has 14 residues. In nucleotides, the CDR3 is TGTGCCAGCAAAATTCCGGGAGGAGGAGATACGCAGTATTTT. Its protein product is CASKIPGGGDTQYF. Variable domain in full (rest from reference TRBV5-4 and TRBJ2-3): ETGVTQSPTHLIKTRGQQVTLRCSSQSGHNTVSWYQQALGQGPQFIFQYYREEENGRGNFPPRFSGLQFPNYSSELNVNALELDDSALYLCASKIPGGGDTQYFGPGTRLTVL.

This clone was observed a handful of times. CDR3 coding DNA: TGTGCCTGGAGTGCGACAGGGAATCAGCCCCAGCATTTT. Translating gives CAWSATGNQPQHF. This chain connects TRBV30 to TRBJ1-5, with TRBD1 matching over 7 bases. J lost 4 bases, V lost 1 base, and 1 base had no gene match. The CDR3 is 13 amino acids. Per the germline V gene, CDR1 is GTSNPN and CDR2 is SVGIG (reference sequence).

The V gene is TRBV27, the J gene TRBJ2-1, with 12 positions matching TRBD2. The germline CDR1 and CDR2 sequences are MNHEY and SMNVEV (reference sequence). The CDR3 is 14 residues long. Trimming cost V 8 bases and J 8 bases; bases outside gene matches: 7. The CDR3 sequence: CASGLAGGPYEQFF. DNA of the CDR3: TGTGCCAGCGGCCTAGCGGGAGGGCCTTATGAGCAGTTCTTC.

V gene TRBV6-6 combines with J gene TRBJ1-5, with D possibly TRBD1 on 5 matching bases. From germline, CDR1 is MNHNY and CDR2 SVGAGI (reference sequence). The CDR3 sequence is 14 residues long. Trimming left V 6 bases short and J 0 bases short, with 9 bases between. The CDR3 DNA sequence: TGTGCCAGCAGCGCCAGGGTTAGCAATCAGCCCCAGCATTTT. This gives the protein CASSARVSNQPQHF.

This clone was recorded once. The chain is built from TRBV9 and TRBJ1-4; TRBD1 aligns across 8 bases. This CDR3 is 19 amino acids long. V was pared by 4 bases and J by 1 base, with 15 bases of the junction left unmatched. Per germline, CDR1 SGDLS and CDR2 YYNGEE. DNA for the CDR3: TGTGCCAGCAGCCCCCGAGGACAGGGATCCCGTGGAACTAATGAAAAACTGTTTTTT. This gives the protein CASSPRGQGSRGTNEKLFF.

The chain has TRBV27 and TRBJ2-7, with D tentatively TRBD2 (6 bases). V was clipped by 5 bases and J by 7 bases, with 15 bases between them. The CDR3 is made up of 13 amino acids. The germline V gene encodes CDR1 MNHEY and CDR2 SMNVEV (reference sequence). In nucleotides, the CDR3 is TGTGCCAGCAGTCGGTCTCGGGCGGGGGAGCAGTACTTC. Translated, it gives CASSRSRAGEQYF.